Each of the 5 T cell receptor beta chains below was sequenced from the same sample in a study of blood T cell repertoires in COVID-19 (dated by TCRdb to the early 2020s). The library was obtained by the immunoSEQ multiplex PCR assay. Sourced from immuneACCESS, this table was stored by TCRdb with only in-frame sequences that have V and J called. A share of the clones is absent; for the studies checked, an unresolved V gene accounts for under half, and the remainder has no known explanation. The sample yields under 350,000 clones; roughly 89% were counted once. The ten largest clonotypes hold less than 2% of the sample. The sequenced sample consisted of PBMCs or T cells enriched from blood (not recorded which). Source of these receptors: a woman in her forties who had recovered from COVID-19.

CDR3 residues: CASSPQRGWLSTDTQYF. DNA for the CDR3: TGTGCCAGTAGTCCCCAGCGGGGGTGGCTGAGCACAGATACGCAGTATTTT. This rearrangement joins TRBV19 to TRBJ2-3, with 8 bases aligning to TRBD2. Germline-derived CDR1 and CDR2 are LNHDA and SQIVND (reference sequence). The CDR3 runs 17 residues. With V trimmed by 5 bases and J by 0 bases, 10 bases remained unmatched.

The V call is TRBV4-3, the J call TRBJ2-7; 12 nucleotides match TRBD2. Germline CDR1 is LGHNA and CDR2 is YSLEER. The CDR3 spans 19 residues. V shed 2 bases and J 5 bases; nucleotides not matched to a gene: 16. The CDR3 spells CASSQYLAGGPGLIDEQYF. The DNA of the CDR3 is TGCGCCAGCAGCCAATATCTAGCGGGAGGGCCGGGTTTGATAGACGAGCAGTACTTC.

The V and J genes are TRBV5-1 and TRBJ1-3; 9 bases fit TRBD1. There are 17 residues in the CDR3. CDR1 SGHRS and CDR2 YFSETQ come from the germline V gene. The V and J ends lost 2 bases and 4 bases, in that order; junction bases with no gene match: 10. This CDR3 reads CASSFLGTGNSGNTIYF. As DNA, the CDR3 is TGCGCCAGCAGCTTTTTGGGGACAGGGAATTCGGGAAACACCATATATTTT.

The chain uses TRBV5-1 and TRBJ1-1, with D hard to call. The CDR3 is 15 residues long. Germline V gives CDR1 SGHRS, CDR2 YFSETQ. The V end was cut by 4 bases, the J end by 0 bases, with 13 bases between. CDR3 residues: CASSPGELMNTEAFF. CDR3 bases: TGCGCCAGCAGCCCCGGTGAGCTTATGAACACTGAAGCTTTCTTT.

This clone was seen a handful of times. In nucleotides, the CDR3 is TGCGCCAGCAGCCAAGATCTCGGAGGGGGCGGCACTGAAGCTTTCTTT. This codes for CASSQDLGGGGTEAFF. V gene TRBV4-3 combines with J gene TRBJ1-1, with 7 bases identical to TRBD1. CDR3 length: 16 residues. Trimming at V came to 0 bases and at J to 4 bases, leaving 8 bases not matched to a gene. Germline V gives CDR1 LGHNA, CDR2 YSLEER.